This record looks at one T cell receptor beta chain sequence and its context. The antigen remains undetermined. The data belong to a study of cytomegalovirus exposure and HLA in healthy donors. Germline V gene data show CDR1 as SGHRS and CDR2 as YFSETQ. With 0 bases removed from V and 5 bases from J, the gap between germline ends came to 5 bases. This CDR3 is 12 amino acids long. Whole-study findings and limits: Reported performance of the classifier showed diagnosis of cytomegalovirus status with high specificity and sensitivity. The authors listed about 170 TCR beta chains as cytomegalovirus-associated.

This table comes from immunoSEQ multiplex PCR, and its TCRdb copy is limited to in-frame clones, with some not included. The sample records 160,000 or so clones, 84% being singletons. Sequenced sample: PBMCs. This clonotype was obtained from a man aged 30-40 years in good health and CMV-seropositive. The chain uses TRBV5-1 and TRBJ1-1; no clear D gene. The CDR3 region is CASSLDETEAFF. As DNA, the CDR3 is TGCGCCAGCAGCTTGGACGAGACTGAAGCTTTCTTT.